Listed below are T cell receptor beta chains from one sample, sequenced in a study of CXCR3-negative and CXCR3-positive naive CD8 T cells. TCRdb re-called the 5' RACE reads; every CDR3 protein appears as one record, without DNA. The specimen's table records around 40,000 distinct CDR3 sequences. Sequencing used memory CD8+ T cells from blood. The receptors were gathered from a human donor in good health. Some clones in this sample may be carry-over from other donors' samples. Each CDR3 is given with its conserved first and last residue.

length	V	J	CDR3
15	TRBV25-1	TRBJ2-5	CASSEWGSSSETQYF
13	TRBV15	TRBJ1-4	CATSTVTGKKLFF
17	TRBV7-9	TRBJ2-2	CASSLPGDRPNTGELFF
14	TRBV7-9	TRBJ1-2	CASSLPGTGVGYTF
14	TRBV28	TRBJ2-1	CASSLIGAYNEQFF
16	TRBV5-1	TRBJ1-1	CASSIRQGIRNTEAFF
15	TRBV2	TRBJ2-5	CASIKAPGLQETQYF
12	TRBV5-1	TRBJ2-1	CASSIPTNEQFF
14	TRBV28	TRBJ1-1	CASSPRRGRAEAFF
14	TRBV12-3/TRBV12-4	TRBJ2-7	CASSPRQGAYEQYF
13	TRBV20-1	TRBJ2-1	CSARDWHQGEQFF
13	TRBV12-3/TRBV12-4	TRBJ1-2	CASSSTGSSGYTF
15	TRBV15	TRBJ2-5	CATSSSTGPQETQYF
13	TRBV13	TRBJ2-5	CASSLGRQRTQYF
14	TRBV11-3	TRBJ1-6	CASSPYSSDSPLHF
13	TRBV6-2/TRBV6-3	TRBJ2-7	CASGLADSYEQYF
15	TRBV7-9	TRBJ2-7	CASTPTGGGRYEQYF
13	TRBV12-3/TRBV12-4	TRBJ2-7	CASSRDSHYEQYF
15	TRBV5-6	TRBJ2-1	CASSLELAGDGEQFF
12	TRBV29-1	TRBJ1-4	CSVSGLGEKLFF
15	TRBV15	TRBJ1-1	CATSTAAERNTEAFF
15	TRBV6-5	TRBJ2-3	CASSYGVAVADTQYF
13	TRBV27	TRBJ2-1	CASSVTSYNEQFF
15	TRBV5-1	TRBJ2-5	CASSLDGTHEETQYF
17	TRBV10-3	TRBJ1-5	CAISESAGQNSNQPQHF
15	TRBV20-1	TRBJ1-5	CSAPLVGRENQPQHF
13	TRBV7-9	TRBJ1-1	CASSSQENTEAFF
15	TRBV20-1	TRBJ2-3	CSAPSLGSGAGTQYF
18	TRBV20-1	TRBJ2-3	CSARGARASAQITDTQYF
15	TRBV7-9	TRBJ2-5	CASSLVDSFPETQYF
15	TRBV28	TRBJ2-1	CASRARDRGLVEQFF
14	TRBV11-1	TRBJ2-7	CASSLWGNRGEQYF
15	TRBV15	TRBJ1-2	CATSRESAKVDGYTF
14	TRBV28	TRBJ2-5	CASSFGMGRDTQYF
15	TRBV27	TRBJ2-3	CASRGLAGITDTQYF
16	TRBV11-3	TRBJ2-1	CASSLEGQGATNEQFF
15	TRBV5-1	TRBJ2-7	CASRPGSKDVYEQYF
13	TRBV7-2	TRBJ2-3	CASSWASGDTQYF
13	TRBV5-4	TRBJ2-2	CASSFPNTGELFF
12	TRBV20-1	TRBJ2-3	CSAREVGDTQYF